The clone carrying this TCR beta chain occurred many times. Its cognate antigen is unknown. This CDR3 contains 14 residues. With 2 bases removed from V and 3 bases from J, the gap between germline ends came to 10 bases. Germline values: CDR1 SGDLS, CDR2 YYNGEE. This sample is drawn from a study of response to subunit inactivated influenza vaccine. TCRdb ran MiXCR on the RT-PCR reads and lists one entry per CDR3 protein. The sample shows about 570,000 distinct CDR3 sequences, roughly 12% of them seen only once. Whole-study results and caveats: Few additional T cells are recruited per seasonal influenza vaccination, authors suggested.

These data were also filed under a second study, of T cells expressing NK-cell markers. That report adds: TCR beta cDNA was made by 5'RACE template switching with UMIs. Among the eight sequenced donors, seven tested HCMV-seropositive and one tested seronegative. As a fraction of CD8+ T cells, dominant NKG2C+ clonotypes reached roughly 1.0-7.5% in more than five donors. Whether expanded NKG2C+ T cell clones were HCMV-specific remained unclear.

Sequencing was performed on PBMCs from blood, taken on the day of vaccination. The J gene is TRBJ2-3, the V gene TRBV9; no clear D. The TCR originated in a middle-aged man who received an inactivated influenza vaccine. This CDR3 is CASSVGSTTDTQYF. DNA for the CDR3: TGTGCCAGCAGCGTTGGGTCTACAACAGATACGCAGTATTTT.